These 15 T cell receptor beta chains were sequenced from one sample in a study of blood T cell repertoires in COVID-19. TCRdb's table, derived via immunoSEQ multiplex PCR, lists solely in-frame clones and lacks some. The table records 150,000 to 200,000 clones, more than 80% of them present only once. What was sequenced was peripheral blood. These receptors all come from a human donor in a cohort sampled during active COVID-19.

The chain combines TRBV6-5 with TRBJ2-3, with D unresolved. V was shortened by 5 bases and J by 5 bases, with 8 bases between the two germline ends. Germline lookup yields CDR1 MNHEY and CDR2 SVGAGI. The CDR3 runs to 12 residues. DNA for the CDR3: TGTGCCAGCAGTCCCACCGGAGATACGCAGTATTTT. Translated, it gives CASSPTGDTQYF.

The V and J genes are TRBV7-2 and TRBJ2-2; 10 nucleotides line up with TRBD2. From germline, CDR1 is SGHTA and CDR2 FQGNSA. J gave up 8 bases and V 4 bases, and 10 bases lay outside the gene matches. CDR3 length equals 16 residues. CDR3 sequence: CASSSRRAGGPGELFF. Written as DNA, the CDR3 is TGTGCCAGCAGCTCCCGTAGAGCGGGGGGGCCTGGGGAGCTGTTTTTT.

The chain couples TRBV7-9 to TRBJ2-7; 7 nucleotides agree with TRBD1. This CDR3 is built from 17 residues. After removal of 4 bases from V and 0 bases from J, the junction contained 12 bases not matched to a gene. Germline CDR1 SEHNR, CDR2 FQNEAQ (reference sequence). CDR3 residues: CASSSNRGAGDSYEQYF. The DNA for the CDR3 is TGTGCCAGCAGCTCAAACAGGGGTGCCGGAGACTCCTACGAGCAGTACTTC.

The gene calls are TRBV28 and TRBJ2-5; D possibly corresponds to TRBD2 (7 bases). The CDR3 runs 19 residues. Trimming cost V 6 bases and J 4 bases, with 30 bases left between them. Germline V gene lookup returns CDR1 MDHEN and CDR2 SYDVKM. In DNA, the CDR3 is TGTGCCAGCAGCCGCGGGGGCTCCCAGGAGGGGCGTTATGGAGAGACCCAGTACTTC. Translation: CASSRGGSQEGRYGETQYF.

The chain employs TRBV5-5 and TRBJ2-7; TRBD2 matches 9 bases. CDR3 length equals 17 residues. Germline assignment: CDR1 SGHKS and CDR2 YYEKEE (reference sequence). V shed 1 base and J 2 bases; nucleotides not matched to a gene: 10. The CDR3 reads CASSLQAGGTTAYEQYF. The CDR3 region has the DNA TGTGCCAGCAGCTTGCAAGCGGGAGGAACGACCGCCTACGAGCAGTACTTC.

This clone was counted once. V and J are TRBV2 and TRBJ1-4; TRBD1 is a possible D gene (6 bases). CDR3 length: 14 amino acids. CDR1 is SNHLY and CDR2 is FYNNEI in the germline V gene. Between the trimmed V and J ends, which lost 6 bases and 11 bases, there was a span of 19 bases. CDR3 in amino acids: CASSETGLRGKLFF. CDR3 sequence (DNA): TGTGCCAGCAGCGAAACAGGGTTGAGAGGGAAACTGTTTTTT.

The chain combines TRBV5-4 with TRBJ1-3; weak D call: TRBD1 (5 bases). Germline V gene lookup returns CDR1 SGHNT and CDR2 YYREEE (reference sequence). The length of the CDR3 is 17 residues. V was cut by 4 bases and J by 0 bases, with 17 bases left in between. The CDR3 region is CASSGGLLASSGNTIYF. In nucleotides, the CDR3 is TGTGCCAGCAGCGGGGGACTCTTGGCTTCCTCTGGAAACACCATATATTTT. The whole variable domain, filled in from reference TRBV5-4 and TRBJ1-3, reads ETGVTQSPTHLIKTRGQQVTLRCSSQSGHNTVSWYQQALGQGPQFIFQYYREEENGRGNFPPRFSGLQFPNYSSELNVNALELDDSALYLCASSGGLLASSGNTIYFGEGSWLTVV.

This chain joins TRBV6-1 and TRBJ2-1; 10 nucleotides line up with TRBD1. The germline gives CDR1 MNHNS, CDR2 SASEGT. This CDR3 comprises 17 residues. V shed 6 bases and J 8 bases; nucleotides not matched to a gene: 16. DNA for the CDR3: TGTGCCAGCAGCGAATCTTGGACAGGGGGGGTCGGCGATGAGCAGTTCTTC. Its protein is CASSESWTGGVGDEQFF.

V usage is TRBV10-3 and J usage is TRBJ2-1, with 11 bases lining up with TRBD2. The CDR3 runs to 15 residues. Germline values: CDR1 ENHRY, CDR2 SYGVKD. V gave up 4 bases and J gave up 7 bases; unmatched junction bases: 6. CDR3 bases: TGTGCCATCAGTGCAGGACTAGCGGGTGTTAATGAGCAGTTCTTC. Protein product: CAISAGLAGVNEQFF.

CDR3 DNA: TGTGCCAGCAGCTTATCTGGGCTGAATGAGCAGTTCTTC. It yields the protein CASSLSGLNEQFF. The rearrangement joins TRBV7-9 to TRBJ2-1; no clear D. Germline values: CDR1 SEHNR, CDR2 FQNEAQ (reference sequence). V lost 2 bases to trimming and J lost 7 bases, with 9 bases between them. The CDR3 runs to 13 residues.

V usage is TRBV7-2 and J usage is TRBJ2-7; D perhaps matches TRBD1 (6 bases). Trimming removed 4 bases at V and 11 bases at J, with 15 bases between. Germline loops: CDR1 SGHTA, CDR2 FQGNSA. The CDR3 sequence is 12 residues long. CDR3 DNA sequence: TGTGCCAGCAGCTCTACGGACAGAAAGGAGTACTTC. It is translated as CASSSTDRKEYF.

The J gene is TRBJ2-3, the V gene TRBV7-3; TRBD1 aligns across 7 bases. Germline V CDR1 and CDR2: SGHTA, FQGTGA. The ends lost 5 bases at V and 14 bases at J; junction bases unmatched: 7. The CDR3 runs to 11 residues. Here the CDR3 reads CASSRTGRMYF. The CDR3, as DNA: TGTGCCAGCAGCCGGACAGGTCGCATGTATTTT.

V is TRBV19 and J is TRBJ1-5, with 9 bases matching TRBD1. The CDR3 length is 14 residues. Germline V CDR1 and CDR2: LNHDA, SQIVND (reference sequence). Trimming cost V 8 bases and J 6 bases; bases outside gene matches: 8. The CDR3 loop reads CASVRDRETQPQHF. CDR3 sequence (DNA): TGTGCCAGTGTCCGGGACAGGGAGACTCAGCCCCAGCATTTT. Full variable domain (remainder filled in from reference TRBV19 and TRBJ1-5): DGGITQSPKYLFRKEGQNVTLSCEQNLNHDAMYWYRQDPGQGLRLIYYSQIVNDFQKGDIAEGYSVSREKKESFPLTVTSAQKNPTAFYLCASVRDRETQPQHFGDGTRLSIL.

At least ten counts were recorded for this clone. In DNA form, the CDR3 reads TGTGCCACGAACCTTGGACAGGGCAGAAACACCATATATTTT. This encodes CATNLGQGRNTIYF. The rearrangement joins TRBV10-3 to TRBJ1-3, with 8 bases that match TRBD1. There are 14 residues in the CDR3. The germline gives CDR1 ENHRY, CDR2 SYGVKD. V was clipped by 10 bases and J by 5 bases; unmatched bases: 10.

This clone is large (0.1 to 1%). This chain connects TRBV14 to TRBJ2-7; D uncertain. The germline CDR1 and CDR2 sequences are SGHDN and FVKESK. Trimming cost V 4 bases and J 4 bases, with 8 bases left between them. This CDR3 is 12 amino acids long. Here the CDR3 reads CASSPNRYEQYF. CDR3 DNA sequence: TGTGCCAGCAGCCCCAATCGGTACGAGCAGTACTTC.